The rows below give T cell receptor beta chains drawn from one sample of a study of identical twins' blood T cells. TCRdb reprocessed the 5' RACE reads via MiXCR and lists one record per CDR3 protein. Among roughly 340,000 distinct CDR3 sequences, 25% to 35% were seen once, and the ten largest hold around 5.6%. The sequencing sample was made of PBMCs. These receptors were taken from a woman between 18 and 50 years old in good health. Each CDR3 is given with its conserved first and last residue. The order of the fields is CDR3 length, D gene, J gene, V gene, clone size, CDR3 protein, CDR3 DNA. D genes are given only for firm matches. Only some rows state a clone size, as once, few, many or a class for expanded clones.

>12|TRBD2|TRBJ2-3|TRBV20-1|few
CSAGGGTDTQYF
TGCAGTGCCGGGGGGGGTACAGATACGCAGTATTTT
>14|TRBD1|TRBJ1-6|TRBV18|few
CASTTAGGSSPLHF
TGTGCCAGCACTACAGCAGGGGGCAGTTCACCCCTCCACTTT
>13|.|TRBJ1-1|TRBV12-3/TRBV12-4|.
CASRVYENTEAFF
TGTGCCAGCAGGGTCTACGAGAACACTGAAGCTTTCTTT
>16|.|TRBJ2-1|TRBV4-3|many
CASSQGSSVFPNEQFF
TGCGCCAGCAGCCAAGGTAGTAGCGTTTTCCCCAATGAGCAGTTCTTC
>12|.|TRBJ1-5|TRBV27|few
CASSRNNQPQHF
TGTGCCAGCAGTCGAAACAATCAGCCCCAGCATTTT
>15|TRBD1|TRBJ1-5|TRBV20-1|many
CSATEPNRGHQPQHF
TGCAGTGCTACCGAACCCAACAGGGGGCATCAGCCCCAGCATTTT
>16|.|TRBJ2-2|TRBV10-3|few
CAISELRGQNTGELFF
TGTGCCATCAGTGAGCTAAGGGGACAGAACACCGGGGAGCTGTTTTTT
>16|TRBD1|TRBJ2-5|TRBV9|.
CAGSVTGTGVLETQYF
TGTGCCGGCAGTGTGACCGGGACAGGGGTCTTGGAGACCCAGTACTTC
>17|.|TRBJ2-3|TRBV9|.
CASSVEGTPGRVDTQYF
TGTGCCAGCAGCGTAGAAGGGACCCCGGGGCGGGTTGATACGCAGTATTTT
>14|.|TRBJ2-5|TRBV13|few
CASSSSIEPETQYF
TGTGCCAGCAGCTCCTCGATAGAGCCGGAGACCCAGTACTTC
>16|.|TRBJ2-3|TRBV7-9|few
CASSLEGGPSTDTQYF
TGTGCCAGCAGCTTAGAGGGGGGGCCGAGCACAGATACGCAGTATTTT
>17|.|TRBJ2-1|TRBV24-1|.
CATSDTSGGARYNEQFF
TGTGCCACCAGTGATACGAGTGGCGGAGCTCGGTACAATGAGCAGTTCTTC
>16|.|TRBJ2-2|TRBV7-2|.
CASSRRYRGGTGELFF
TGTGCCAGCAGCCGAAGGTACCGGGGAGGCACCGGGGAGCTGTTTTTT
>13|.|TRBJ1-1|TRBV7-9|.
CASSWSTREEAFF
TGTGCCAGCAGCTGGTCTACCCGAGAAGAAGCTTTCTTT
>13|.|TRBJ2-6|TRBV6-5|.
CASINPGSNVLTF
TGTGCCAGCATCAACCCTGGGTCCAACGTCCTGACTTTC
>14|.|TRBJ1-1|TRBV27|.
CASRLGQMNTEAFF
TGTGCCAGCAGGCTGGGACAAATGAACACTGAAGCTTTCTTT
>14|.|TRBJ1-4|TRBV5-1|many
CASRRGRAIEKLFF
TGCGCCAGCAGGAGAGGGCGTGCTATCGAAAAACTGTTTTTT
>13|TRBD1|TRBJ2-5|TRBV5-6|.
CASSLGTVLTQYF
TGTGCCAGCAGCTTAGGGACAGTGTTGACCCAGTACTTC
>17|TRBD1|TRBJ1-5|TRBV4-3|.
CASSQELKTGGSQPQHF
TGCGCCAGCAGCCAAGAGTTAAAGACAGGGGGATCTCAGCCCCAGCATTTT
>13|TRBD1|TRBJ1-5|TRBV10-3|few
CAISGTGHQPQHF
TGTGCCATCAGTGGGACAGGGCATCAGCCCCAGCATTTT
>18|.|TRBJ2-3|TRBV2|few
CASSETRGASLPTDTQYF
TGTGCCAGCAGTGAGACCAGGGGGGCCTCACTCCCCACAGATACGCAGTATTTT
>15|.|TRBJ2-1|TRBV7-2|.
CASRLVAASYNEQFF
TGTGCCAGCAGGCTCGTAGCGGCCTCCTACAATGAGCAGTTCTTC